These 4 T cell receptor beta chains were all obtained from the same sample, sequenced in a study of CD8 T cells in ankylosing spondylitis. These receptors have no known antigen. Study outcomes and limitations: It appeared that ankylosing spondylitis blood was characterized by a TCR beta motif of about eight highly homologous variants.

MiXCR was run by TCRdb on the 5' RACE reads, yielding one entry per CDR3 protein. Counted here are 200,000 to 250,000 distinct CDR3 sequences, about 17% occurring once; the ten biggest clones make up about two fifths. The specimen sequenced was blood, either unsorted or a sorted T cell fraction (not recorded which). Receptor source: a male donor with ankylosing spondylitis.

About this clonotype itself: An end of the junction does not agree with germline; a read error may underlie this. This sequence joins TRBV24-1 and TRBJ2-2; D might be TRBD2 (6 bases). CDR3 length equals 17 residues. Germline assignment: CDR1 KGHDR and CDR2 SFDVKD. CDR3 sequence reads: CATSEPERLANTGELFF. DNA of the CDR3: TGTGCCACCAGTGAACCGGAGCGGCTAGCGAATACCGGGGAGCTGTTTTTT.

V is TRBV29-1 and J is TRBJ1-2, with 7 bases lining up with TRBD1. The germline V gene has CDR1 SQVTM and CDR2 ANQGSEA. This CDR3 is built from 17 residues. V lost 7 bases, J lost 5 bases, and 22 bases stayed unmatched. CDR3 in amino acids: CSAQHPVYLVTGYGYTF. For the CDR3, the DNA is TGCAGCGCCCAACACCCCGTTTATCTGGTGACAGGGTATGGCTACACCTTC.

This chain joins TRBV5-6 and TRBJ1-1, with D perhaps matching TRBD1 (6 bases). CDR1 and CDR2 from the germline V gene are SGHDT and YYEEEE. V shed 1 base and J shed 0 bases, with 13 bases lying between them. This CDR3 contains 16 residues. The chain's CDR3 is CASSLLSRQVNTEAFF. CDR3 coding DNA: TGTGCCAGCAGCTTGCTGTCGAGACAGGTGAACACTGAAGCTTTCTTT. The whole variable domain, filled in from reference TRBV5-6 and TRBJ1-1, reads DAGVTQSPTHLIKTRGQQVTLRCSPKSGHDTVSWYQQALGQGPQFIFQYYEEEERQRGNFPDRFSGHQFPNYSSELNVNALLLGDSALYLCASSLLSRQVNTEAFFGQGTRLTVV.

This clonotype turned up a few times. This sequence joins TRBV12-3 or TRBV12-4 and TRBJ2-7; D is possibly TRBD1 (5 bases). The CDR3 is 12 amino acids. The V and J ends lost 2 bases and 6 bases respectively, with 8 bases between them. The DNA for the CDR3 is TGTGCCAGCAGTTTATGGGGCACCGAGCAGTACTTC. This codes for CASSLWGTEQYF.